These 2 T cell receptor beta chains were sequenced from one sample in a study of CD8 T cells in Susac syndrome (dated by TCRdb to the late 2010s). Receptor amplification or capture employed the immunoSEQ multiplex PCR assay. RNA was extracted with the RNeasy kit and 0.5 to 1 ug was reverse transcribed using random hexamers. In-frame beta chains were kept once TCRdb had trimmed the public reads at Q25 with fastp and called clones with MiXCR. Rows with one shared CDR3 protein collapse into an entry with the most common genes and DNA. The sample yields 180,000 or so distinct CDR3 sequences; about 93% were counted once. The top ten clones comprise under 0.15% of the sample. The sample was CD4+ T cells from PBMCs. The receptors here all came from a human donor in good health.

The J gene is TRBJ2-3, the V gene TRBV6-6, with TRBD1 as a possible D gene (6 bases). V dropped 2 bases and J dropped 2 bases, with 11 bases sitting between them. This CDR3 comprises 15 residues. Germline V gene lookup returns CDR1 MNHNY and CDR2 SVGAGI (reference sequence). CDR3 coding DNA: TGTGCCAGCAGTTACGTCGGGACAACCACAGATACGCAGTATTTT. This translates into CASSYVGTTTDTQYF.

The rearrangement joins TRBV5-1 to TRBJ2-7, with 7 nucleotides matching TRBD1. Unmatched junction bases numbered 11, after V lost 7 bases and J lost 4 bases. The length of the CDR3 is 14 residues. The germline V gene has CDR1 SGHRS and CDR2 YFSETQ. The CDR3 nucleotides read TGCGCCAGCGGATCCGGGACAGATGAGTACGAGCAGTACTTC. Translated: CASGSGTDEYEQYF.